Listed below are T cell receptor beta chains from one sample, sequenced in a study of long-term antiretroviral therapy in people with HIV. Sequencing used immunoSEQ multiplex PCR; TCRdb keeps in-frame clones, though not all of them. The table records about 48,000 clones, about 88% of them present only once. Source: unsorted PBMCs, taken 0.8 years after starting antiretroviral therapy. These receptors originate from a woman under 30 with HIV. CDR3s include the opening cysteine and the closing phenylalanine or tryptophan. A D gene is named only where the DNA matches it firmly. A row's size may be missing; if present it is once, few, many or a size class.

once,TRBJ1-1,TRBV27,NA,CASSQVLNTEAFF,TGTGCCAGCAGTCAAGTTTTGAACACTGAAGCTTTCTTT
NA,TRBJ2-1,TRBV7-3,NA,CASSLRGRLGEQFF,TGTGCCAGCAGCTTAAGGGGCAGGCTTGGTGAGCAGTTCTTC
NA,TRBJ2-1,TRBV6-4,TRBD2,CASRTSGSMYNEQFF,TGTGCCAGCAGGACTAGCGGGAGTATGTACAATGAGCAGTTCTTC
NA,TRBJ2-7,TRBV28,NA,CAHRQVRSYEQYF,TGTGCCCACCGGCAGGTGAGGTCCTACGAGCAGTACTTC
NA,TRBJ2-1,TRBV6-5,TRBD2,CASSFRTSSGNEQFF,TGTGCCAGCAGTTTCCGGACTAGCTCCGGCAATGAGCAGTTCTTC
NA,TRBJ1-1,TRBV18,TRBD1,CASSLQGTGTEAFF,TGTGCCAGCTCACTACAGGGGACAGGCACTGAAGCTTTCTTT
NA,TRBJ2-2,TRBV5-1,NA,CASSLDRRNTGELFF,TGCGCCAGCAGCTTGGACAGGAGGAACACCGGGGAGCTGTTTTTT
NA,TRBJ2-7,TRBV28,NA,CASSPAGTLYEQYF,TGTGCCAGCAGCCCGGCCGGGACTCTTTACGAGCAGTACTTC
NA,TRBJ2-5,TRBV1,NA,CTSSETQYF,TGCACCAGCTCGGAGACCCAGTACTTC
NA,TRBJ2-2,TRBV9,NA,CASRGKTGELFF,TGTGCCAGCCGAGGTAAAACCGGGGAGCTGTTTTTT
once,TRBJ1-1,TRBV27,NA,CASSRPNTEAFF,TGTGCCAGCAGTAGACCGAACACTGAAGCTTTCTTT
NA,TRBJ2-1,TRBV7-2,TRBD2,CASSLAGTSGREQFF,TGTGCCAGCAGCTTAGCCGGGACTAGCGGGAGGGAGCAGTTCTTC
NA,TRBJ1-2,TRBV7-2,NA,CASSPRTDRYTF,TGTGCCAGCAGCCCCAGGACAGATCGGTACACCTTC
NA,TRBJ2-5,TRBV6-5,TRBD2,CATHRGEETQYF,TGTGCCACCCACCGGGGGGAGGAGACCCAGTACTTC
NA,TRBJ2-7,TRBV5-6,TRBD2,CASRMSGRTPYEQYF,TGTGCCAGCAGGATGAGCGGGAGGACCCCGTACGAGCAGTACTTC
NA,TRBJ1-5,TRBV28,NA,CASSLAQGQTIYQPQHF,TGTGCCAGCAGTTTAGCCCAAGGACAGACTATTTATCAGCCCCAGCATTTT
NA,TRBJ2-3,TRBV7-9,TRBD1,CASSPRGPDTQYF,TGTGCCAGCAGCCCCAGGGGGCCAGATACGCAGTATTTT
NA,TRBJ1-5,TRBV10-3,NA,CATLGGADNQPQHF,TGTGCCACCCTAGGTGGGGCGGACAATCAGCCCCAGCATTTT
few,TRBJ2-2,TRBV9,NA,CASSPLGWDTGELFF,TGTGCCAGCAGTCCACTGGGTTGGGACACCGGGGAGCTGTTTTTT
NA,TRBJ2-5,TRBV9,TRBD1,CASSGGQGAGETQYF,TGTGCCAGCAGCGGCGGACAGGGGGCGGGGGAGACCCAGTACTTC
few,TRBJ1-2,TRBV19,NA,CASSLGYYGYTF,TGTGCCAGTAGTTTAGGTTACTATGGCTACACCTTC
NA,TRBJ2-3,TRBV9,TRBD1,CASSGRQGPGTDTQYF,TGTGCCAGCAGCGGAAGACAGGGACCGGGCACAGATACGCAGTATTTT